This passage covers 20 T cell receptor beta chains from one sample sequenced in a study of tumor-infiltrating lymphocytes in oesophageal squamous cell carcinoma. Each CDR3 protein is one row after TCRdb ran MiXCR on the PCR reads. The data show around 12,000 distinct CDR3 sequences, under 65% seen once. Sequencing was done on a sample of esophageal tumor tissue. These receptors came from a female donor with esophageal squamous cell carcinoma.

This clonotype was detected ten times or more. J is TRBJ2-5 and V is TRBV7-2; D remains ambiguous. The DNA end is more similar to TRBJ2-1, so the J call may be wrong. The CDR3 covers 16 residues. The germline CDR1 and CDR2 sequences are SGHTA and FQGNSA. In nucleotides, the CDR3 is TGTGCCAGCAGCTTAGAGAACACAGTAAGGTACAATGAGCAGTTCTTC. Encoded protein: CASSLENTVRYNEQFF.

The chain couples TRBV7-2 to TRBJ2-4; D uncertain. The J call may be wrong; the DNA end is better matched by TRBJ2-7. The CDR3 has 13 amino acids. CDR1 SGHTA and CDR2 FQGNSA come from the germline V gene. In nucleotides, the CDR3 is TGTGCCAGCAGCTTAGATATTCAATACGAGCAGTACTTC. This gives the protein CASSLDIQYEQYF.

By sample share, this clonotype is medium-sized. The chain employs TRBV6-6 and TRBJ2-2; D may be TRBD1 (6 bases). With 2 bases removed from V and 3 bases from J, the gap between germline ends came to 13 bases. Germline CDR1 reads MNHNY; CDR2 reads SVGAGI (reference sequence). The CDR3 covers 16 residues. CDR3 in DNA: TGTGCCAGCAGTTACACCCCACAGGGTGACACCGGGGAGCTGTTTTTT. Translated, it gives CASSYTPQGDTGELFF.

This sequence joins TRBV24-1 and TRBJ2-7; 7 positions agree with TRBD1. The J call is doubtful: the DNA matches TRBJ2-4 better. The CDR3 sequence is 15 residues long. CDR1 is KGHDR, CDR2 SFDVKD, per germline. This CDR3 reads CATSDGTVAKNIQYF. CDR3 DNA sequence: TGTGCCACCAGTGACGGGACAGTCGCCAAAAACATTCAGTACTTC.

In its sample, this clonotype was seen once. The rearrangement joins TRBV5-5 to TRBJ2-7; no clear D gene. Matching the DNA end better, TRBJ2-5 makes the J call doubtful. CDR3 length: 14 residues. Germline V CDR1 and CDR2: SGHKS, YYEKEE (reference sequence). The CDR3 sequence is CASSFKARQETQYF. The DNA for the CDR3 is TGTGCCAGCAGCTTTAAAGCGCGTCAAGAGACCCAGTACTTC.

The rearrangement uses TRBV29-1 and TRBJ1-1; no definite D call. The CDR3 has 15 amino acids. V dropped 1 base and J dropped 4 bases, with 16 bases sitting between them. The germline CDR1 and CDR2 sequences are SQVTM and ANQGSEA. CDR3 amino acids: CSVEGPRGSITEAFF. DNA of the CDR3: TGCAGCGTTGAAGGTCCCCGGGGATCGATCACTGAAGCTTTCTTT.

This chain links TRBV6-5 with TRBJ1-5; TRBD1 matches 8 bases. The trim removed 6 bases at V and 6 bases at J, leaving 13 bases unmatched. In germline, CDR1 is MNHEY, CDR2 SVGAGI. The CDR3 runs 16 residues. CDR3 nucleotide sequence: TGTGCCAGCAGCGACGGGGACAGGCTGAGGGCTCAGCCCCAGCATTTT. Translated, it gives CASSDGDRLRAQPQHF.

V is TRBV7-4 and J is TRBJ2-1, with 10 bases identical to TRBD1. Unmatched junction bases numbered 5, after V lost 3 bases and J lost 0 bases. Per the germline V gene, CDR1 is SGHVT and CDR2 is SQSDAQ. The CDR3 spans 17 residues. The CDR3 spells CASSFPTGGASYNEQFF. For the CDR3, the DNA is TGTGCCAGCAGCTTCCCGACAGGGGGCGCCTCCTACAATGAGCAGTTCTTC.

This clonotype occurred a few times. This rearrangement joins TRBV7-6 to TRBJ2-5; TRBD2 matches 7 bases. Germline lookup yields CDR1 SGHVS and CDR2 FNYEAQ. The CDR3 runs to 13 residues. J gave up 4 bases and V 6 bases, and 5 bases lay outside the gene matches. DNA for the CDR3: TGTGCCAGCAGTAGTGGGGGGGGAGAGACCCAGTACTTC. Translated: CASSSGGGETQYF.

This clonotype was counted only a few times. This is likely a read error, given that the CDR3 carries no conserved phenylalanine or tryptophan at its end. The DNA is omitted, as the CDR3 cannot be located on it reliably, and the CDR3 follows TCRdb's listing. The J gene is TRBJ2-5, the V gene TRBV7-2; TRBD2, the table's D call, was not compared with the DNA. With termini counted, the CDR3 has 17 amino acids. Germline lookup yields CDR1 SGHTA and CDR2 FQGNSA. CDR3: CASSTRTSGYNEQFFGS.

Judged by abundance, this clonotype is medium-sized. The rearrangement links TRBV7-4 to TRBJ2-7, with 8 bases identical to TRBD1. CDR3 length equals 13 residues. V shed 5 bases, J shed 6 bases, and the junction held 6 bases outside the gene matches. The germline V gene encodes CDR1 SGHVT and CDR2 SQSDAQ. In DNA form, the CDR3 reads TGTGCCAGCAGCGGACAGGGTACTGCCGAGCAGTACTTC. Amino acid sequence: CASSGQGTAEQYF.

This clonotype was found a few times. CDR3 bases: TGTGCCAGCAGCTTTTTGATTAGCGTCAATGAGCAGTTCTTC. Its protein is CASSFLISVNEQFF. V usage is TRBV7-2 and J usage is TRBJ2-1, with D perhaps TRBD2 (5 bases). The CDR3 contains 14 residues. The germline V and J ends were trimmed by 3 bases and 6 bases, with 12 bases remaining between them. Per the germline V gene, CDR1 is SGHTA and CDR2 is FQGNSA. Drawing the rest from reference TRBV7-2 and TRBJ2-1, the complete variable domain is GAGVSQSPSNKVTEKGKDVELRCDPISGHTALYWYRQSLGQGLEFLIYFQGNSAPDKSGLPSDRFSAERTGGSVSTLTIQRTQQEDSAVYLCASSFLISVNEQFFGPGTRLTVL.

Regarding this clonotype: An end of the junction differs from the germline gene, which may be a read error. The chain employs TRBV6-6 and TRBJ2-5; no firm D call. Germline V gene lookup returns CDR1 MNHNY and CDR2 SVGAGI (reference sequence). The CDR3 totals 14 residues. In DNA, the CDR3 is TGTGCCAGCAGCTACTGGGATCAAAGAGAAACCCAGTACTTC. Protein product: CASSYWDQRETQYF.

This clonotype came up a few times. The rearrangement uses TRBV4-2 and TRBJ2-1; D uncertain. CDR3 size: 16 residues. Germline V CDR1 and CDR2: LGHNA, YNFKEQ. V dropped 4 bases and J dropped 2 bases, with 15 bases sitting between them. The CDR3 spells CASSPDPRPPYNEQFF. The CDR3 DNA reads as TGTGCCAGCAGCCCGGACCCGAGACCCCCCTACAATGAGCAGTTCTTC.

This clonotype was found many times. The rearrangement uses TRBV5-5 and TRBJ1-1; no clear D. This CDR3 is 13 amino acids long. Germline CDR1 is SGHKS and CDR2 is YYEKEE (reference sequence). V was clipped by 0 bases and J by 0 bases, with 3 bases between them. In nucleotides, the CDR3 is TGTGCCAGCAGCTTGGACTTGAACACTGAAGCTTTCTTT. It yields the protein CASSLDLNTEAFF.

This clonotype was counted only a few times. CDR3: CASSQQASGDFTDTQYF. CDR3 nucleotides: TGTGCCAGCAGCCAACAGGCTAGCGGAGATTTTACAGATACGCAGTATTTT. The chain links TRBV7-2 to TRBJ2-3; 7 bases line up with TRBD2. This CDR3 spans 17 amino acids. The J segment lost 3 bases and the V segment lost 5 bases, leaving 14 bases of the junction unmatched. Germline CDR1 is SGHTA and CDR2 is FQGNSA.

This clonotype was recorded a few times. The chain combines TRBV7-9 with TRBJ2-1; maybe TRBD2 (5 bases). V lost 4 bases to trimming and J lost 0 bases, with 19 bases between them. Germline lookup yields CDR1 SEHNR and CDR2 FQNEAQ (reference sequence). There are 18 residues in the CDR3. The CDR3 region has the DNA TGTGCCAGCAGCTCGCTAGCTTATAGCAGAAGCTCCTACAATGAGCAGTTCTTC. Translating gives CASSSLAYSRSSYNEQFF.

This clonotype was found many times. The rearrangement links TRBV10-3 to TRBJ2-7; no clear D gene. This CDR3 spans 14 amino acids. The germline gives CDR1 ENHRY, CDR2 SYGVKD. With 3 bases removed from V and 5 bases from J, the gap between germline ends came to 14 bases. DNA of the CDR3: TGTGCCATCAGTGACGGGTTGGTGCTCCACGAGCAGTACTTC. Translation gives CAISDGLVLHEQYF.

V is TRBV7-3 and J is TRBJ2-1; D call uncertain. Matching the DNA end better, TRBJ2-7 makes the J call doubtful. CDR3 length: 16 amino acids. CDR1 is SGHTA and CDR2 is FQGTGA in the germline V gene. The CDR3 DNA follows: TGTGCCAGCAGCTTATCGGGCCCTTTAGGGAACAATGAGCAGTACTTC. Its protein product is CASSLSGPLGNNEQYF.

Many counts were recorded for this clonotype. The CDR3 sequence is CASSLRGQGRQPQHF. In DNA form, the CDR3 reads TGTGCCAGCAGTTTAAGAGGACAGGGACGTCAGCCCCAGCATTTT. The rearrangement joins TRBV12-3 or TRBV12-4 to TRBJ1-5; TRBD1 matches at 8 bases. The CDR3 sequence is 15 residues long. After removal of 2 bases from V and 6 bases from J, the junction contained 6 bases not matched to a gene.